This entry lists 21 T cell receptor beta chains sequenced from one sample in a study of T cells in Graves' hyperthyroidism and ophthalmopathy. Using RNA transcripts as the source, TCR beta CDR3 regions were amplified. The HTBI set primed first-round TCR CDR3 RT-PCR. TCRdb re-called the multiplex PCR reads through MiXCR, storing one row per CDR3 protein. The sample shows about 480,000 distinct CDR3 sequences, over 13% of them seen only once. Material for sequencing was blood. The receptors stem from a woman aged 18-30 years with Graves' hyperthyroidism.

The rearrangement joins TRBV5-1 to TRBJ1-1; a weak D match, TRBD1 (5 bases). Germline CDR1 SGHRS, CDR2 YFSETQ. The CDR3 is 16 residues long. Trimming removed 3 bases from V and 0 bases from J, with 15 bases in between. DNA of the CDR3: TGCGCCAGCAGCTCGACGTACAGGTCTCTGAACACTGAAGCTTTCTTT. Its translation: CASSSTYRSLNTEAFF.

The table lists this clonotype with a count of one. The chain's CDR3 is CASRPGSGGELFF. The CDR3 DNA follows: TGTGCCAGCAGACCCGGGAGCGGCGGGGAGCTGTTTTTT. The chain uses TRBV27 and TRBJ2-2, with D perhaps TRBD2 (6 bases). V was cut by 6 bases and J by 7 bases, with 12 bases left in between. This CDR3 is 13 amino acids long. Germline loops: CDR1 MNHEY, CDR2 SMNVEV (reference sequence).

In this sample, this clonotype turned up many times. The chain carries TRBV15 and TRBJ2-1; D is unclear. Trimming removed 1 base from V and 6 bases from J, with 4 bases in between. The CDR3 is 12 amino acids. CDR1 and CDR2 (germline): LNHNV, YYDKDF (reference sequence). Here the CDR3 reads CATSRVGNEQFF. CDR3 DNA sequence: TGTGCCACCAGCAGAGTCGGCAATGAGCAGTTCTTC.

The chain carries TRBV9 and TRBJ2-3; 7 bases line up with TRBD2. The junction had 3 bases not matched to a gene; V was cut back by 1 base and J by 4 bases. This CDR3 has 14 amino acids. CDR1 and CDR2 from the germline V gene are SGDLS and YYNGEE. The CDR3 sequence is CASSVSRGADTQYF. For the CDR3, the DNA is TGTGCCAGCAGCGTAAGTCGGGGGGCAGATACGCAGTATTTT.

This clonotype was observed at least ten times. This chain connects TRBV3-1 to TRBJ1-4; D unresolved. From germline, CDR1 is LGHDT and CDR2 YNNKEL (reference sequence). V was trimmed by 4 bases and J by 0 bases, leaving 3 bases between them. The CDR3 is made up of 13 amino acids. The CDR3 protein is CASSPATNEKLFF. The CDR3 DNA follows: TGTGCCAGCAGCCCTGCAACTAATGAAAAACTGTTTTTT.

V is TRBV20-1 and J is TRBJ1-5; D is ambiguous. The germline V and J ends were trimmed by 5 bases and 0 bases, with 11 bases remaining between them. The CDR3 sequence is 14 residues long. Germline CDR1 DFQATT, CDR2 SNEGSKA (reference sequence). CDR3 bases: TGCAGTGCTCTCCCCTTTAATAGCAATCAGCCCCAGCATTTT. It translates to CSALPFNSNQPQHF.

This clonotype came up a few times. Here the CDR3 DNA reads TGCAGTGCTAGAGATCAGGGGGCAAGTCGCGAGCAGTACGTC. As protein: CSARDQGASREQYV. The J gene is TRBJ2-7, the V gene TRBV20-1; 8 bases agree with TRBD1. CDR3 size: 14 residues. CDR1 is DFQATT, CDR2 SNEGSKA, per germline (reference sequence). The ends lost 0 bases at V and 6 bases at J; junction bases unmatched: 7.

This clonotype counts as large. V gene TRBV2 combines with J gene TRBJ1-1, with D perhaps matching TRBD1 (5 bases). The germline V gene encodes CDR1 SNHLY and CDR2 FYNNEI. The V gene lost 6 bases and the J gene lost 1 base, with 9 bases spanning the gap. This CDR3 has 13 amino acids. Here the CDR3 reads CASRLRENTEAFF. The CDR3 region has the DNA TGTGCCAGCAGGCTCAGGGAGAACACTGAAGCTTTCTTT.

This clonotype was detected a few times. The V gene is TRBV13, the J gene TRBJ1-1; D is unresolved. The germline CDR1 and CDR2 sequences are PRHDT and FYEKMQ (reference sequence). Between the trimmed V and J ends, which lost 6 bases and 6 bases, there was a span of 8 bases. This CDR3 is built from 11 residues. The DNA for the CDR3 is TGTGCCAGCAGGTACCGGTCTGAAGCTTTCTTT. Translated: CASRYRSEAFF.

This clonotype occurred many times. The chain recombines TRBV5-1 with TRBJ2-1, with D unresolved. The germline V gene has CDR1 SGHRS and CDR2 YFSETQ. The CDR3 is made up of 14 amino acids. Trimming pared 0 bases from V and 0 bases from J, leaving 4 bases between. CDR3 sequence (DNA): TGCGCCAGCAGCTTGGGTGACTCCTACAATGAGCAGTTCTTC. Translating it yields CASSLGDSYNEQFF.

The chain employs TRBV4-1 and TRBJ2-1; D possibly matches TRBD1 or TRBD2 (5 bases each). V shed 0 bases and J shed 8 bases, with 8 bases lying between them. Germline V CDR1 and CDR2: MGHRA, YSYEKL. This CDR3 spans 13 amino acids. DNA of the CDR3: TGCGCCAGCAGCCAAGAGGGGGTCCATGAGCAGTTCTTC. Encoded protein: CASSQEGVHEQFF.

This clonotype was counted many times. The chain combines TRBV12-3 or TRBV12-4 with TRBJ2-3; 12 bases agree with TRBD2. The V gene end was trimmed by 1 base and the J gene end by 3 bases; junction bases not matched to a gene: 2. The CDR3 extends over 16 amino acids. This CDR3 is CASSLGLAGVTDTQYF. The CDR3, as DNA: TGTGCCAGCAGTTTAGGACTAGCGGGAGTTACAGATACGCAGTATTTT.

This clonotype has a count of ten or more. The chain carries TRBV20-1 and TRBJ2-1, with TRBD2 identical over 11 bases. Germline CDR1 is DFQATT and CDR2 is SNEGSKA (reference sequence). The length of the CDR3 is 14 residues. V was pared by 3 bases and J by 9 bases, with 7 bases of the junction left unmatched. In nucleotides, the CDR3 is TGCAGTGCTAGCGTAGCGGGAGGGCCGGGTGAGCAGTTCTTC. Amino acids: CSASVAGGPGEQFF.

This clonotype was seen ten or more times. The rearrangement joins TRBV30 to TRBJ2-1, with D maybe TRBD1 (6 bases). This CDR3 spans 11 amino acids. V shed 0 bases and J shed 9 bases, with 6 bases lying between them. Germline V gives CDR1 GTSNPN, CDR2 SVGIG (reference sequence). CDR3 sequence (DNA): TGTGCCTGGAGTGTAGGGGGTGAGCAGTTCTTC. Translation: CAWSVGGEQFF.

This sequence joins TRBV6-2 or TRBV6-3 and TRBJ2-3; 12 nucleotides align to TRBD2. Per germline, CDR1 MNHEY and CDR2 SVGEGT. Unmatched junction bases numbered 8, after V lost 6 bases and J lost 4 bases. The CDR3 extends over 16 amino acids. The CDR3 here is CASSLAGGPVADTQYF. CDR3 coding DNA: TGTGCCAGCAGCCTAGCGGGAGGGCCGGTGGCAGATACGCAGTATTTT.

V and J are TRBV7-9 and TRBJ1-4; D unclear. V dropped 4 bases and J dropped 0 bases, with 12 bases sitting between them. The germline V gene has CDR1 SEHNR and CDR2 FQNEAQ (reference sequence). This CDR3 region has 16 residues. This chain's CDR3 is CASSSANAATNEKLFF. CDR3 sequence (DNA): TGTGCCAGCAGCTCCGCTAATGCAGCAACTAATGAAAAACTGTTTTTT.

The chain has TRBV5-1 and TRBJ1-2; D might be TRBD1 (6 bases). With 2 bases removed from V and 0 bases from J, the gap between germline ends came to 14 bases. The CDR3 consists of 16 residues. Germline V gene data show CDR1 as SGHRS and CDR2 as YFSETQ. The CDR3 is CASSLAYRVANYGYTF. CDR3 coding DNA: TGCGCCAGCAGCTTAGCATACAGGGTAGCTAACTATGGCTACACCTTC.

As concerns this clonotype: The germline gene is not matched at one end of the junction; a read error may be the cause. The CDR3 region has the DNA TGTGCCGGCAGCGCCCGGAGGTACAATGAGCAGTTCTTC. Translated, it gives CAGSARRYNEQFF. This chain uses TRBV11-2 with TRBJ2-1, with a weak D call TRBD2 (5 bases). The CDR3 is made up of 13 amino acids. Germline CDR1 SGHAT, CDR2 FQNNGV.

The chain links TRBV27 to TRBJ1-5; a possible D gene is TRBD1 (5 bases). This CDR3 contains 15 residues. The V and J ends lost 5 bases and 0 bases respectively, with 11 bases between them. Germline V gives CDR1 MNHEY, CDR2 SMNVEV (reference sequence). The CDR3 DNA is TGTGCCAGCAGTCCCTGGGGGTATAGCAATCAGCCCCAGCATTTT. This codes for CASSPWGYSNQPQHF.

This clonotype was recorded many times. The chain joins TRBV24-1 to TRBJ2-3, with TRBD2 matching 7 bases. CDR3 length: 14 residues. With 5 bases clipped from V and 2 bases from J, the junction kept 3 bases outside the gene matches. Germline CDR1 KGHDR, CDR2 SFDVKD. The DNA for the CDR3 is TGTGCCACCAGTGTCCGGGACTACACAGATACGCAGTATTTT. Translated: CATSVRDYTDTQYF.

This clonotype was counted a few times. An end of the junction does not agree with germline; a read error may underlie this. The chain is built from TRBV2 and TRBJ2-1, with TRBD2 matching over 9 bases. Germline V lookup: CDR1 SNHLY, CDR2 FYNNEI. The CDR3 consists of 15 residues. For the CDR3, the DNA is TGTGCCAGCAGAGAAGTAGCGGGGGCCTACAATGAGCAGTTCTTC. This sequence encodes CASREVAGAYNEQFF. The entire variable domain, with the rest obtained from reference TRBV2 and TRBJ2-1, is as follows: EPEVTQTPSHQVTQMGQEVILRCVPISNHLYFYWYRQILGQKVEFLVSFYNNEISEKSEIFDDQFSVERPDGSNFTLKIRSTKLEDSAMYFCASREVAGAYNEQFFGPGTRLTVL.